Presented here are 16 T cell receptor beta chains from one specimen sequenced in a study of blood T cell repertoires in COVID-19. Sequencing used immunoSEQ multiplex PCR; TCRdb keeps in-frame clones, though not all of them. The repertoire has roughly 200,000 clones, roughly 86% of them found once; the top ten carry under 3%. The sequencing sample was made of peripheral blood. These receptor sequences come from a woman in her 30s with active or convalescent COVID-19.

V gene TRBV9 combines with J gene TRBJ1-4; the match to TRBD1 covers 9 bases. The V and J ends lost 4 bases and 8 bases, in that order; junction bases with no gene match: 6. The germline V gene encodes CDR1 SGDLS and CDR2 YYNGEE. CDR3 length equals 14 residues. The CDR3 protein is CASSSDRGGEKLFF. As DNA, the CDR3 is TGTGCCAGCAGCTCGGACAGGGGAGGAGAAAAACTGTTTTTT.

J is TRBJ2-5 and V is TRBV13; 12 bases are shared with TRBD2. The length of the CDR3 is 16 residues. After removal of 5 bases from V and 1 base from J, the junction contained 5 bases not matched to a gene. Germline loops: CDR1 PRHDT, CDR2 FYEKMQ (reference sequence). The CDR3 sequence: CASSIGLAGPQETQYF. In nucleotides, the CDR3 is TGTGCCAGCAGCATCGGACTAGCGGGACCCCAAGAGACCCAGTACTTC. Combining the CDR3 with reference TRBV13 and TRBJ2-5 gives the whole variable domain AAGVIQSPRHLIKEKRETATLKCYPIPRHDTVYWYQQGPGQDPQFLISFYEKMQSDKGSIPDRFSAQQFSDYHSELNMSSLELGDSALYFCASSIGLAGPQETQYFGPGTRLLVL.

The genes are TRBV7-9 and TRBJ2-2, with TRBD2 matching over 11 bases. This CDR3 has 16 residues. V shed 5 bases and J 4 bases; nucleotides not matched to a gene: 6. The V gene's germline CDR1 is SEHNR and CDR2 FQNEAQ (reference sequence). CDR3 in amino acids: CASSPVAGGFTGELFF. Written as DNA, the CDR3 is TGTGCCAGCAGCCCCGTAGCGGGAGGGTTCACCGGGGAGCTGTTTTTT.

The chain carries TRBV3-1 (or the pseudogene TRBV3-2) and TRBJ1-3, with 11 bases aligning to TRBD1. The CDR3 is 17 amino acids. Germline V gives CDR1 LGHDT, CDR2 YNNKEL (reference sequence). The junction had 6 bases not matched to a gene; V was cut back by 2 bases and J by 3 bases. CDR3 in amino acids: CASSQLDRGLVGNTIYF. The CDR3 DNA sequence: TGTGCCAGCAGCCAACTGGACAGGGGGCTAGTTGGAAACACCATATATTTT.

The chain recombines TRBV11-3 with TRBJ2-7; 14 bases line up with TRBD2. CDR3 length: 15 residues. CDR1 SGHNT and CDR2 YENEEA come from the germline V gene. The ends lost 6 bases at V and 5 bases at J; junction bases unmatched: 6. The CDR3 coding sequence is TGTGCCAGCAGTATCGGACTAGCGGGGGGTAACGAGCAGTACTTC. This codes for CASSIGLAGGNEQYF.

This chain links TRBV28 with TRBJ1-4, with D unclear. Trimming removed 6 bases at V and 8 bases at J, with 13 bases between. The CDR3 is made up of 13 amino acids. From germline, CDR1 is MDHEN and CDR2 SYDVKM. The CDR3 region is CASRNSPTEKLFF. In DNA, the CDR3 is TGTGCCAGCAGGAACAGTCCCACCGAAAAACTGTTTTTT.

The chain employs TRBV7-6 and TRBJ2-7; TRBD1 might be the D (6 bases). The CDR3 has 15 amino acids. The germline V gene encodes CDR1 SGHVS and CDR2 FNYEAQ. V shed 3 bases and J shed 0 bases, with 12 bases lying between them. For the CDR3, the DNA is TGTGCCAGCAGCTTGGAACCGGACAGCTCCTACGAGCAGTACTTC. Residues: CASSLEPDSSYEQYF.

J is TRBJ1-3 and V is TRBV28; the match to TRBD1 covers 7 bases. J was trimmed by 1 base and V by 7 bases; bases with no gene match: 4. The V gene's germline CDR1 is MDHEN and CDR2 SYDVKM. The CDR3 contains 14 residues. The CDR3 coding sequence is TGTGCCAGCAAGACAGGGTCATCTGGAAACACCATATATTTT. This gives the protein CASKTGSSGNTIYF.

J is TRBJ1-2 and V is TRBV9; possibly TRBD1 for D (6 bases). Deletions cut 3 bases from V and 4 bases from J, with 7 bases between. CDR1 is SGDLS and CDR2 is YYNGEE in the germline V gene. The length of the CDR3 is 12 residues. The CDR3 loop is CASSEQGYGYTF. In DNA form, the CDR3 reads TGTGCCAGCAGCGAACAGGGCTATGGCTACACCTTC.

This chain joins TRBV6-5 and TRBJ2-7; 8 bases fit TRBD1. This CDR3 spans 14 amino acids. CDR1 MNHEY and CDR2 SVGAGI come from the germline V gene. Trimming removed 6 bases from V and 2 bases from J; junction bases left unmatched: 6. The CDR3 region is CASSRTGLTYEQYF. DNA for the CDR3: TGTGCCAGCAGCCGGACAGGGCTCACCTACGAGCAGTACTTC.

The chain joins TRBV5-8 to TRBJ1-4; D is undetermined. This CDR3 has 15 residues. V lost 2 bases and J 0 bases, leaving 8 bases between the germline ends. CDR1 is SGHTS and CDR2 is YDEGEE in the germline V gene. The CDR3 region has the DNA TGTGCCAGCAGCTTATACGGGACAACTAATGAAAAACTGTTTTTT. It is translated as CASSLYGTTNEKLFF.

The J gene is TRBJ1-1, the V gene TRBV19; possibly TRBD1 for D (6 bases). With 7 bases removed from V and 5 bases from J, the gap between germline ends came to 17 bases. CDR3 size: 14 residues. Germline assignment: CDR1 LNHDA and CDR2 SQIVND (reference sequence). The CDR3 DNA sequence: TGTGCCAGTATCCAGGATCCACAGGGTACTGAAGCTTTCTTT. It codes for CASIQDPQGTEAFF.

The CDR3 nucleotides read TGTGCCACCAGTGATCGACAGGAAAACACCGGGGAGCTGTTTTTT. Translated, it gives CATSDRQENTGELFF. The chain couples TRBV24-1 to TRBJ2-2, with D possibly matching TRBD1 (6 bases). CDR1 and CDR2 from the germline V gene are KGHDR and SFDVKD. This CDR3 has 15 residues. Trimming cost V 3 bases and J 2 bases, with 9 bases left between them.

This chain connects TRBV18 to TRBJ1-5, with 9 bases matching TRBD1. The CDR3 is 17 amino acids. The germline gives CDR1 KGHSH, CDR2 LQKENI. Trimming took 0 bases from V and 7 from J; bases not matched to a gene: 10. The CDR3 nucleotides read TGTGCCAGCTCACCACCAAATTCCGGGACAGGGTTGCAGCCCCAGCATTTT. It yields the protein CASSPPNSGTGLQPQHF.

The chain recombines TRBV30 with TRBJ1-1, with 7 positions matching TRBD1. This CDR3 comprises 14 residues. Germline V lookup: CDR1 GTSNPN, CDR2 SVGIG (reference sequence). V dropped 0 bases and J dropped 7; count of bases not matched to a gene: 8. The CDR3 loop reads CAWSVRSGGSEAFF. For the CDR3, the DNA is TGTGCCTGGAGTGTAAGGTCAGGGGGGAGTGAAGCTTTCTTT.

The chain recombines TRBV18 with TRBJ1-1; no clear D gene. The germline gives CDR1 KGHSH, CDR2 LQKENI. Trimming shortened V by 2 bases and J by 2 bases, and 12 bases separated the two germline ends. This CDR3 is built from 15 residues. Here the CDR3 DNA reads TGTGCCAGCTCACCAATACGGGAAATTAACACTGAAGCTTTCTTT. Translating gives CASSPIREINTEAFF.